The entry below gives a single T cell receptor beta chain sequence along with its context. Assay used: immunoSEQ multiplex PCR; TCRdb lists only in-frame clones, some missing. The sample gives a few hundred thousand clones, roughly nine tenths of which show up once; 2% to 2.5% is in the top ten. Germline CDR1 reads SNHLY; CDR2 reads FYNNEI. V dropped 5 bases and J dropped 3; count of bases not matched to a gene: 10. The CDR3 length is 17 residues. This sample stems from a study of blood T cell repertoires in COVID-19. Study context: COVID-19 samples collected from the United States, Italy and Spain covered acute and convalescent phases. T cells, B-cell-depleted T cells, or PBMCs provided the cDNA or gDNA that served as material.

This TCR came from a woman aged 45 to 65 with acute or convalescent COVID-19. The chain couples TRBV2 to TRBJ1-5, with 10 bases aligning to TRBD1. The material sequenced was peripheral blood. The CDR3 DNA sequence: TGTGCCAGCAGTTTCGTGACAGGGGGCGATTACAATCAGCCCCAGCATTTT. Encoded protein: CASSFVTGGDYNQPQHF.